The entry below gives a single T cell receptor beta chain sequence along with its context. The record originates from a study of blood T cell repertoires in COVID-19. For the study at large: T cells, B-cell-depleted T cells, or PBMCs provided the cDNA or gDNA that served as material.

In germline, CDR1 is LNHDA, CDR2 SQIVND (reference sequence). With 7 bases removed from V and 6 bases from J, the gap between germline ends came to 16 bases. The CDR3 consists of 14 residues. Original processing methods: Researchers report that nucleated cell counts were estimated from reference gene primer amplification. Assay used: immunoSEQ multiplex PCR; TCRdb lists only in-frame clones, some missing. Clone size and V and J calls were adopted from that table, with D and trimming inferred from the DNA. The sample records 200,000 to 250,000 clones, roughly 86% being singletons. This clonotype was obtained from a woman aged 55-75 years with acute or convalescent COVID-19. This chain links TRBV19 with TRBJ1-5, with D maybe TRBD1 (5 bases). Sequencing was performed on peripheral blood. CDR3 in amino acids: CASTAGGRGQPQHF. DNA for the CDR3: TGTGCCAGTACCGCCGGGGGGAGAGGTCAGCCCCAGCATTTT.